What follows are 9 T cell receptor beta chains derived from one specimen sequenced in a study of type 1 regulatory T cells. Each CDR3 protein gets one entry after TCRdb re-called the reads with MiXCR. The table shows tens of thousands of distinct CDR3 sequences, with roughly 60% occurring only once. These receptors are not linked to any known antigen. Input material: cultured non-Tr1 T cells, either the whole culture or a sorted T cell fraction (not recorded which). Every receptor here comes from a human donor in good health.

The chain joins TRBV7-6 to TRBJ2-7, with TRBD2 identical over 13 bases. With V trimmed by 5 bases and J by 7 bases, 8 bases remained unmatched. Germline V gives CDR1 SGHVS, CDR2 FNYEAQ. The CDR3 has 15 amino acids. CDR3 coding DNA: TGTGCCAGCAGCAACGGACTAGCGGGAGCAGGGGAGCAGTACTTC. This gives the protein CASSNGLAGAGEQYF.

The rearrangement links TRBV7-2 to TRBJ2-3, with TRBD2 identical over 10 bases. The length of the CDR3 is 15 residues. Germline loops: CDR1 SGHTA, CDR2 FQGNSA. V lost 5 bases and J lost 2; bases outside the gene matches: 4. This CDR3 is CASSASGSYTDTQYF. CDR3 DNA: TGTGCCAGCAGCGCTAGCGGGAGTTACACAGATACGCAGTATTTT.

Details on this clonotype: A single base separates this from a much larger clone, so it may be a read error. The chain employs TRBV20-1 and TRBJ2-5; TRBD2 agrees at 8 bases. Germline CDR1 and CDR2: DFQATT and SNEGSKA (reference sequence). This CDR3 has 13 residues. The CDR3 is CSARLGAGEIQYF. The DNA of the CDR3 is TGCAGTGCCAGACTCGGAGCGGGAGAGATCCAGTACTTC.

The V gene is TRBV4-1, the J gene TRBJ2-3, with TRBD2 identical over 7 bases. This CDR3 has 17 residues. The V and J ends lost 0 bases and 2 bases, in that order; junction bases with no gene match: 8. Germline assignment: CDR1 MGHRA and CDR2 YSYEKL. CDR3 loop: CASSQEGGSSYTDTQYF. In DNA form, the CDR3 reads TGCGCCAGCAGCCAAGAGGGCGGGAGCTCTTACACAGATACGCAGTATTTT.

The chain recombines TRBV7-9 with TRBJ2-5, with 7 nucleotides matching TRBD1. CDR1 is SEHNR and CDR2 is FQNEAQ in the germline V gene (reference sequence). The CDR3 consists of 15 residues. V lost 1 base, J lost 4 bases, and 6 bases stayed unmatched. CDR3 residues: CASSLDGSGGETQYF. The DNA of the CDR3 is TGTGCCAGCAGCTTAGATGGTTCAGGGGGAGAGACCCAGTACTTC.

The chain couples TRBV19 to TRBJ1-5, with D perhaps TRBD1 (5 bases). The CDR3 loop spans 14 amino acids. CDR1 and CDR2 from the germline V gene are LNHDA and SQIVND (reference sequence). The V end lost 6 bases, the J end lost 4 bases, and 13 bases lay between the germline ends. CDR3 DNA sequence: TGTGCCAGTAGGTCTGGGGGTTTAAATCAGCCCCAGCATTTT. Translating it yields CASRSGGLNQPQHF.

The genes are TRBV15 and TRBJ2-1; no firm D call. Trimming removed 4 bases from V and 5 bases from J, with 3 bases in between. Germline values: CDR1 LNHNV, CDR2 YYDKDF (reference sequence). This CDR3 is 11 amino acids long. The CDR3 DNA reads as TGTGCCACCAGCAAGGACAATGAGCAGTTCTTC. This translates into CATSKDNEQFF.

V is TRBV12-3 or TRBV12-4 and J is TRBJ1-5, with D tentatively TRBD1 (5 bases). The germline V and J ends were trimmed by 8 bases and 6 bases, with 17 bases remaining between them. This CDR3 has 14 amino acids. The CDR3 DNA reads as TGTGCCAGCCAGCAATCCCGGGGACGTCAGCCCCAGCATTTT. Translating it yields CASQQSRGRQPQHF.

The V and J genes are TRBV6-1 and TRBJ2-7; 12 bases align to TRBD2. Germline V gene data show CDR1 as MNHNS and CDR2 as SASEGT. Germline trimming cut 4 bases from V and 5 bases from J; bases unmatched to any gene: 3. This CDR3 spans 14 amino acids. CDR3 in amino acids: CASSVTSGSHEQYF. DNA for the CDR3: TGTGCCAGCAGTGTGACTAGCGGGAGCCACGAGCAGTACTTC.